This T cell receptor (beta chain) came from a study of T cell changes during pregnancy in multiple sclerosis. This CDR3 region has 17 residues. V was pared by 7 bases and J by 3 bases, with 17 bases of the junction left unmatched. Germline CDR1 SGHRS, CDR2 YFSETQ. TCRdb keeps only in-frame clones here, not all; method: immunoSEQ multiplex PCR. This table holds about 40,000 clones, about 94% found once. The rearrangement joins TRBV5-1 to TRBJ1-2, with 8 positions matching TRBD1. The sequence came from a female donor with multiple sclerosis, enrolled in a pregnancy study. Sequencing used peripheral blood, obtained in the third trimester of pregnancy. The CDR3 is CASRQSVLQGADYGYTF. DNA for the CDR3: TGCGCCAGCCGCCAGAGCGTCCTCCAGGGGGCGGACTATGGCTACACCTTC.